This T cell receptor beta chain was profiled in a study of blood T cell repertoires in COVID-19. V was pared by 3 bases and J by 7 bases, with 3 bases of the junction left unmatched. This CDR3 spans 13 amino acids. Germline loops: CDR1 SGHNT, CDR2 YYREEE (reference sequence). Generated by immunoSEQ multiplex PCR, the TCRdb table keeps only in-frame clones and is missing some. The data contain about half a million clones, roughly nine tenths of them singletons. A single count supports this clone. Residents of about two dozen US areas, aged roughly 18 to 89 years, made up the participants. The chain couples TRBV5-4 to TRBJ1-1; TRBD1 aligns across 10 bases. The sequencing input was PBMCs or T cells enriched from blood (not recorded which). The receptor's source is a woman aged 55-69 years who had recovered from COVID-19. The CDR3 reads CASSSGQGNEAFF. CDR3 in DNA: TGTGCCAGCAGCTCGGGACAGGGGAATGAAGCTTTCTTT.